This T cell receptor (beta chain) is from a study of blood T cells in healthy people across ages. Turning to the study itself: About one barcoded beta molecule was captured per two T cells (by template switching). Study conclusions and caveats: Long-lived donors exceeded aged donors in naive CD4+ cells and diversity.

Trimming shortened V by 0 bases and J by 7 bases, and 16 bases separated the two germline ends. The CDR3 runs to 15 residues. Germline V gives CDR1 LGHDT, CDR2 YNNKEL (reference sequence). With a J-beta primer mix and a sample-barcoded 5' primer, a second PCR ran about 7 to 12 cycles. TCRdb called the 5' RACE reads again in MiXCR, with one record for every CDR3 protein. This table has 1.6 million or so distinct CDR3 sequences, around 36% appearing once. This clonotype was picked up a small number of times. Its antigen remains unknown. Sequencing was carried out using blood. The chain employs TRBV3-1 and TRBJ2-7, with D hard to call. This receptor was identified in a woman in her thirties in good health. The CDR3 region is CASSQDGASAAEQYF. The CDR3 bases are TGTGCCAGCAGCCAAGACGGAGCCAGCGCGGCTGAGCAGTACTTC.